This T cell receptor beta chain was sequenced during a study of T cells in localized non-small cell lung cancer. Study-level results: Tumor showed lower T cell clonality than uninvolved adjacent lung, where it was highest. Detection in adjacent lung was observed for a median around 59 of the top 100 tumor clones.

Trimming left V 9 bases short and J 1 base short, with 17 bases between. Germline-derived CDR1 and CDR2 are SGHRS and YFSETQ. This CDR3 has 15 residues. Of note for this clone: Its antigen is undetermined.

Assay used: immunoSEQ multiplex PCR; TCRdb lists only in-frame clones, some missing. The sample lists under 50,000 clones, approximately 90% occurring once. V is TRBV5-1 and J is TRBJ1-3; no reliable D call. Sample: PBMCs, taken before any cancer treatment. The clonotype originates from a man aged 35-69 years with stage II lung adenocarcinoma. The CDR3 DNA reads as TGCGCCACGCGGGTAGGACCCTCATCTGGAAACACCATATATTTT. Translating it yields CATRVGPSSGNTIYF.